One and the same sample provided the 21 T cell receptor beta chains below, sequenced in a study of human T cells and chemical hapten exposure. TCRdb independently ran MiXCR on the RACE reads; one entry per CDR3 protein. This table holds approximately 320,000 distinct CDR3 sequences, around 5% found once. Time point indicated: pre-sensitization, week 0. Treatment here: therapeutic diphenylcyclopropenone sensitization with weekly scalp DPC. Sequencing used whole blood, obtained in connection with sensitization to the hapten diphenylcyclopropenone (DPC). These receptors were taken from a woman between 18 and 29 years old with alopecia areata. Some clones in this sample may be carry-over from other donors' samples.

V gene TRBV7-2 combines with J gene TRBJ2-5; 8 bases are shared with TRBD1. The CDR3 sequence is 16 residues long. The germline V gene has CDR1 SGHTA and CDR2 FQGNSA. V lost 5 bases and J lost 4; bases outside the gene matches: 12. CDR3 in DNA: TGTGCCAGCAGCCGGGCCGGCCAGGGGGCGCGAGAGACCCAGTACTTC. Protein: CASSRAGQGARETQYF.

This clonotype was seen more than once but under ten times. The chain employs TRBV9 and TRBJ2-5, with D perhaps TRBD1 (6 bases). This CDR3 has 13 residues. Trimming removed 3 bases at V and 3 bases at J, with 9 bases between. Germline-derived CDR1 and CDR2 are SGDLS and YYNGEE. The chain's CDR3 is CASSEDSEETQYF. The CDR3 coding sequence is TGTGCCAGCAGCGAGGACAGTGAAGAGACCCAGTACTTC. Complete variable domain (other parts from reference TRBV9 and TRBJ2-5): DSGVTQTPKHLITATGQRVTLRCSPRSGDLSVYWYQQSLDQGLQFLIQYYNGEERAKGNILERFSAQQFPDLHSELNLSSLELGDSALYFCASSEDSEETQYFGPGTRLLVL.

V is TRBV5-1 and J is TRBJ2-7; D call uncertain. Germline V gene sequence: CDR1 SGHRS, CDR2 YFSETQ. The CDR3 contains 16 residues. With 0 bases removed from V and 0 bases from J, the gap between germline ends came to 13 bases. The CDR3 loop is CASSLVPVPSSYEQYF. The CDR3 nucleotides are TGCGCCAGCAGCTTGGTTCCGGTACCAAGCTCCTACGAGCAGTACTTC.

In its sample, this clonotype was seen a few times. This rearrangement joins TRBV29-1 to TRBJ1-2; D is unresolved. CDR3 length equals 13 residues. Germline V gene data show CDR1 as SQVTM and CDR2 as ANQGSEA. Between the trimmed V and J ends, which lost 7 bases and 4 bases, there was a span of 16 bases. The CDR3 nucleotides are TGCAGCGCCACAGAAACCTCTGCCTATGGCTACACCTTC. Protein product: CSATETSAYGYTF.

This sequence joins TRBV3-1 and TRBJ2-2, with 10 positions matching TRBD1. Looked up from germline, CDR1 is LGHDT and CDR2 is YNNKEL (reference sequence). The CDR3 extends over 15 amino acids. The J segment lost 5 bases and the V segment lost 4 bases, leaving 4 bases of the junction unmatched. CDR3 protein: CASSPRDRGTGELFF. DNA of the CDR3: TGTGCCAGCAGCCCCCGGGACAGGGGTACCGGGGAGCTGTTTTTT.

Only a few counts were recorded for this clonotype. The chain combines TRBV10-3 with TRBJ1-1; D is possibly TRBD1 (5 bases). Germline V gives CDR1 ENHRY, CDR2 SYGVKD. V dropped 5 bases and J dropped 6 bases, with 13 bases sitting between them. The CDR3 is made up of 13 amino acids. The CDR3 coding sequence is TGTGCCATCAGTAACCACACAGGCCCTGAAGCTTTCTTT. This sequence encodes CAISNHTGPEAFF.

This clonotype was detected ten times or more. This chain links TRBV6-5 with TRBJ1-3; D gene ambiguous. Per the germline V gene, CDR1 is MNHEY and CDR2 is SVGAGI. V was cut by 2 bases and J by 2 bases, with 13 bases left in between. CDR3 length equals 16 residues. The CDR3 here is CASSYGATDTGNTIYF. The CDR3, as DNA: TGTGCCAGCAGTTACGGCGCGACTGATACTGGAAACACCATATATTTT.

V and J are TRBV9 and TRBJ1-1; D uncertain. The V end was cut by 0 bases, the J end by 0 bases, with 6 bases between. CDR1 SGDLS and CDR2 YYNGEE come from the germline V gene. This CDR3 is 14 amino acids long. CDR3 bases: TGTGCCAGCAGCGTAGACTACATGAACACTGAAGCTTTCTTT. Protein: CASSVDYMNTEAFF.

This clonotype occurred many times. This chain links TRBV6-5 with TRBJ2-7; 11 nucleotides match TRBD2. V gave up 3 bases and J gave up 4 bases; unmatched junction bases: 8. This CDR3 has 16 amino acids. Germline CDR1 reads MNHEY; CDR2 reads SVGAGI. The CDR3 nucleotides are TGTGCCAGCAGTTATTCCGCTAGCGGGGGGTCATACGAGCAGTACTTC. Its protein product is CASSYSASGGSYEQYF.

This clonotype was detected ten times or more. This chain uses TRBV4-1 with TRBJ1-5, with a possible D match to TRBD1 (6 bases). Germline CDR1 reads MGHRA; CDR2 reads YSYEKL. The germline V and J ends were trimmed by 2 bases and 6 bases, with 11 bases remaining between them. The CDR3 has 14 residues. The CDR3 loop is CASSQQQGSQPQHF. CDR3 sequence (DNA): TGCGCCAGCAGCCAACAACAGGGTAGTCAGCCCCAGCATTTT.

This clonotype came up a few times. The chain combines TRBV20-1 with TRBJ1-6; TRBD1 matches 7 bases. Looked up from germline, CDR1 is DFQATT and CDR2 is SNEGSKA (reference sequence). V dropped 2 bases and J dropped 7; count of bases not matched to a gene: 2. The CDR3 runs to 13 residues. Here the CDR3 reads CSARRTGNSPLHF. As DNA, the CDR3 is TGCAGTGCTAGAAGGACAGGAAATTCACCCCTCCACTTT.

This clonotype was observed a few times. The CDR3 DNA reads TGTGCCAGCAGCTGGACGACATCGGAGTGGGACGAGCAGTACTTC. Translation gives CASSWTTSEWDEQYF. V is TRBV5-6 and J is TRBJ2-7; D not certain. Trimming removed 3 bases from V and 5 bases from J, with 18 bases in between. CDR1 is SGHDT and CDR2 is YYEEEE in the germline V gene. The CDR3 contains 15 residues.

This sequence joins TRBV29-1 and TRBJ2-2; 7 positions match TRBD1. This CDR3 spans 14 amino acids. V dropped 7 bases and J dropped 5; count of bases not matched to a gene: 10. Germline V gives CDR1 SQVTM, CDR2 ANQGSEA. The CDR3: CSAMTGHGTGELFF. The CDR3 bases are TGCAGCGCCATGACAGGGCATGGAACCGGGGAGCTGTTTTTT.

This clonotype showed up many times. V gene TRBV10-3 combines with J gene TRBJ2-5, with 8 bases identical to TRBD1. CDR3 length equals 17 residues. V lost 2 bases to trimming and J lost 6 bases; unmatched junction nucleotides: 14. Germline V gene lookup returns CDR1 ENHRY and CDR2 SYGVKD. The CDR3 sequence: CAISEPLGDRFGQTQYF. In nucleotides, the CDR3 is TGTGCCATCAGTGAGCCTCTGGGGGACAGGTTTGGTCAGACCCAGTACTTC.

The chain recombines TRBV5-1 with TRBJ1-2, with D possibly matching TRBD1 (5 bases). The CDR3 sequence is 15 residues long. V lost 1 base, J lost 0 bases, and 10 bases lay in between. Germline values: CDR1 SGHRS, CDR2 YFSETQ. The CDR3 region has the DNA TGCGCCAGCAGCTTGACAGGTTATACTAACTATGGCTACACCTTC. Encoded protein: CASSLTGYTNYGYTF.

This clonotype occurred many times. CDR3 in amino acids: CASSSPQFTTEAFF. CDR3 DNA: TGTGCCAGCAGCTCACCACAGTTCACCACTGAAGCTTTCTTT. The chain recombines TRBV7-2 with TRBJ1-1; no clear D. CDR3 size: 14 residues. Germline V gene sequence: CDR1 SGHTA, CDR2 FQGNSA. V lost 4 bases to trimming and J lost 4 bases, with 13 bases between them.

This clonotype turned up a few times. The gene calls are TRBV2 and TRBJ1-1; 12 bases are shared with TRBD1. The ends lost 3 bases at V and 0 bases at J; junction bases unmatched: 8. This CDR3 has 18 amino acids. Germline V gene sequence: CDR1 SNHLY, CDR2 FYNNEI. As DNA, the CDR3 is TGTGCCAGCAGTGAGTGGGACAGGGGGCTTCCCATGAACACTGAAGCTTTCTTT. Residues: CASSEWDRGLPMNTEAFF.

The chain links TRBV7-8 to TRBJ2-3, with 10 bases that match TRBD2. The V and J ends lost 2 bases and 2 bases, in that order; junction bases with no gene match: 1. Looked up from germline, CDR1 is SGHVS and CDR2 is FQNEAQ. The CDR3 spans 15 residues. The CDR3 nucleotides are TGTGCCAGCAGCTTAAGCGGGGGGGACACAGATACGCAGTATTTT. Encoded protein: CASSLSGGDTDTQYF.

This clonotype was seen a single time. This chain uses TRBV2 with TRBJ2-1, with unresolved D. This CDR3 is 14 amino acids long. Looked up from germline, CDR1 is SNHLY and CDR2 is FYNNEI. Trimming took 0 bases from V and 4 from J, leaving 7 bases between them. The CDR3 bases are TGTGCCAGCAGTGAAGCGCTACCTTACAATGAGCAGTTCTTC. Amino acids: CASSEALPYNEQFF.

The V gene is TRBV10-3, the J gene TRBJ2-4; TRBD2 agrees at 9 bases. V trimming: 2 bases; J trimming: 3 bases; junction bases outside the gene matches: 14. From germline, CDR1 is ENHRY and CDR2 SYGVKD. The CDR3 runs 19 residues. DNA for the CDR3: TGTGCCATCAGTGAGCCCCTGGGGCGGGGGGGCCCCGGCAAAAACATTCAGTACTTC. Translating it yields CAISEPLGRGGPGKNIQYF.

This clonotype was picked up many times. This chain links TRBV5-1 with TRBJ2-5; no firm D call. Germline CDR1 is SGHRS and CDR2 is YFSETQ. V was pared by 1 base and J by 2 bases, with 12 bases between. The CDR3 sequence is 15 residues long. The DNA for the CDR3 is TGCGCCAGCAGCTTGAGACCGAGTCCTCAAGAGACCCAGTACTTC. Its protein product is CASSLRPSPQETQYF. Supplemented by reference TRBV5-1 and TRBJ2-5, the full variable domain reads KAGVTQTPRYLIKTRGQQVTLSCSPISGHRSVSWYQQTPGQGLQFLFEYFSETQRNKGNFPGRFSGRQFSNSRSEMNVSTLELGDSALYLCASSLRPSPQETQYFGPGTRLLVL.